This entry concerns a single TCR beta chain. Its antigen is unidentified. This entry belongs to a study of CD8 T cells in Susac syndrome. Study results and caveats: Regarding the TCR sequencing and HLA analysis, the study admitted that a relatively small number of individuals were involved.

The ends were cut back, 7 bases at V and 6 bases at J, with 25 bases in the middle. In germline, CDR1 is DFQATT, CDR2 SNEGSKA (reference sequence). CDR3 length: 15 residues. The RNA, about 0.5 to 1 ug, was put through reverse transcription using random hexamers. Amplification of TCR beta CDR3 used immunoSEQ multiplex PCR across 54 Vbeta and 13 Jbeta. TCRdb recomputed calls from the immunoSEQ multiplex PCR reads with MiXCR, one row per CDR3 protein. The table shows 100,000 to 150,000 distinct CDR3 sequences, with around 94% occurring only once. From blood CD8+ and CD4+ T cells, the TCR beta chain was sequenced.

The V and J genes are TRBV20-1 and TRBJ2-7; no reliable D call. The sequenced sample consisted of CD4+ T cells from PBMCs. The clonotype comes from a human donor in good health. This CDR3 is CSVAYPQRGVGEQYF. In DNA form, the CDR3 reads TGCAGTGTCGCTTACCCCCAGAGAGGAGTAGGCGAGCAGTACTTC.